These 19 T cell receptor beta chains came from one sample sequenced in a study of shared clonotypes between healthy human individuals. Generated by immunoSEQ multiplex PCR, the TCRdb table keeps only in-frame clones and is missing some. The repertoire consists of 190,000 or so clones, with around 63% occurring once and the leading ten covering under 11%. The specimen sequenced was memory CD4+ T cells sorted from blood. Subset reported: CD45RA-negative fraction. The receptors were sampled from a man in his thirties or forties in good health.

This chain links TRBV11-2 with TRBJ2-5; either TRBD1 or TRBD2 may fit D (6 bases each). The V and J ends lost 1 base and 5 bases respectively, with 14 bases between them. This CDR3 is built from 15 residues. Germline V gene lookup returns CDR1 SGHAT and CDR2 FQNNGV. The CDR3 protein is CASSLAVGGGETQYF. The CDR3 DNA reads TGTGCCAGCAGCTTAGCCGTGGGGGGCGGGGAGACCCAGTACTTC.

The chain uses TRBV11-3 and TRBJ2-7; D possibly matches TRBD1 or TRBD2 (6 bases each). The V gene's germline CDR1 is SGHNT and CDR2 YENEEA. V was cut by 4 bases and J by 9 bases, with 13 bases left in between. The CDR3 spans 12 residues. The CDR3 sequence is CASSWRTGAQYF. In DNA, the CDR3 is TGTGCCAGCAGCTGGCGCACGGGGGCGCAGTACTTC.

The chain carries TRBV27 and TRBJ2-7; D not certain. This CDR3 spans 13 amino acids. Germline CDR1 and CDR2: MNHEY and SMNVEV (reference sequence). The V and J ends lost 5 bases and 0 bases respectively, with 8 bases between them. CDR3 region: CASSVYSSYEQYF. In DNA form, the CDR3 reads TGTGCCAGCAGTGTTTACAGCTCCTACGAGCAGTACTTC.

V usage is TRBV25-1 and J usage is TRBJ2-5; D is perhaps TRBD2 (5 bases). Trimming cost V 3 bases and J 5 bases, with 13 bases left between them. The CDR3 runs to 14 residues. The germline gives CDR1 MGHDK, CDR2 SYGVNS. The CDR3 protein is CASSDQRTGETQYF. CDR3 in DNA: TGTGCCAGCAGTGATCAGCGAACGGGGGAGACCCAGTACTTC.

The chain carries TRBV27 and TRBJ2-4; 13 positions match TRBD2. The V gene end was trimmed by 0 bases and the J gene end by 1 base; junction bases not matched to a gene: 12. The CDR3 consists of 21 residues. The V gene's germline CDR1 is MNHEY and CDR2 SMNVEV (reference sequence). The CDR3 is CASSLSSTSGRALKAKNIQYF. CDR3 DNA sequence: TGTGCCAGCAGTTTATCCTCTACTAGCGGGAGGGCCTTGAAGGCCAAAAACATTCAGTACTTC.

The chain has TRBV11-3 and TRBJ2-3; 16 bases are a match to TRBD2. V trimming: 5 bases; J trimming: 4 bases; junction bases outside the gene matches: 3. CDR3 size: 16 residues. CDR1 and CDR2 from the germline V gene are SGHNT and YENEEA. CDR3: CASSRGLAGGSDTQYF. The CDR3 nucleotides are TGTGCCAGCAGCCGGGGACTAGCGGGAGGGTCAGATACGCAGTATTTT. Combining the CDR3 with reference TRBV11-3 and TRBJ2-3 gives the whole variable domain EAGVVQSPRYKIIEKKQPVAFWCNPISGHNTLYWYLQNLGQGPELLIRYENEEAVDDSQLPKDRFSAERLKGVDSTLKIQPAELGDSAVYLCASSRGLAGGSDTQYFGPGTRLTVL.

The J gene is TRBJ1-1, the V gene TRBV29-1, with a weak D call TRBD1 (5 bases). This CDR3 is built from 15 residues. The germline V gene encodes CDR1 SQVTM and CDR2 ANQGSEA. With 5 bases removed from V and 0 bases from J, the gap between germline ends came to 16 bases. The CDR3 DNA reads as TGCAGCGTTAGGCAGGGTTGGGGGATGAACACTGAAGCTTTCTTT. Translating it yields CSVRQGWGMNTEAFF.

V usage is TRBV28 and J usage is TRBJ1-5, with a tentative D call TRBD1 (5 bases). V gave up 6 bases and J gave up 6 bases, with 18 bases separating them. CDR3 length: 15 residues. Germline V gene sequence: CDR1 MDHEN, CDR2 SYDVKM. The CDR3 loop reads CASRRSLREGQPQHF. DNA for the CDR3: TGTGCCAGCAGGCGAAGCCTCAGGGAGGGTCAGCCCCAGCATTTT.

This chain links TRBV7-9 with TRBJ2-7; D remains unclear. Germline CDR1 and CDR2: SEHNR and FQNEAQ (reference sequence). V dropped 2 bases and J dropped 12 bases, with 14 bases sitting between them. This CDR3 is built from 12 residues. The CDR3 region is CASSLSAINPYF. The CDR3 DNA follows: TGTGCCAGCAGCTTATCGGCCATCAATCCGTACTTC.

This chain uses TRBV15 with TRBJ2-3; D remains ambiguous. Trimming removed 1 base at V and 2 bases at J, with 7 bases between. There are 14 residues in the CDR3. Germline CDR1 reads LNHNV; CDR2 reads YYDKDF (reference sequence). As DNA, the CDR3 is TGTGCCACCAGCAGAGGTCCTTCCACAGATACGCAGTATTTT. It specifies CATSRGPSTDTQYF. Supplemented by reference TRBV15 and TRBJ2-3, the full variable domain reads DAMVIQNPRYQVTQFGKPVTLSCSQTLNHNVMYWYQQKSSQAPKLLFHYYDKDFNNEADTPDNFQSRRPNTSFCFLDIRSPGLGDTAMYLCATSRGPSTDTQYFGPGTRLTVL.

The V call is TRBV4-3, the J call TRBJ2-7; 9 bases are shared with TRBD1. CDR1 is LGHNA, CDR2 YSLEER, per germline. The junction had 6 bases not matched to a gene; V was cut back by 3 bases and J by 3 bases. This CDR3 is 15 amino acids long. This chain's CDR3 is CASSHARDRDYEQYF. CDR3 DNA: TGCGCCAGCAGCCATGCGCGGGACAGGGACTACGAGCAGTACTTC.

This clone was detected a few times. Here the CDR3 reads CASSLQGREGVGYTF. In nucleotides, the CDR3 is TGCGCCAGCAGCTTGCAGGGCAGGGAAGGGGTGGGCTACACCTTC. The chain is built from TRBV5-1 and TRBJ1-2; TRBD1 might be the D (5 bases). V was clipped by 1 base and J by 8 bases, with 18 bases between them. This CDR3 is 15 amino acids long. Looked up from germline, CDR1 is SGHRS and CDR2 is YFSETQ.

The chain is built from TRBV19 and TRBJ1-1, with D tentatively TRBD1 (6 bases). The length of the CDR3 is 15 residues. The germline CDR1 and CDR2 sequences are LNHDA and SQIVND (reference sequence). V gave up 1 base and J gave up 5 bases, with 14 bases separating them. DNA of the CDR3: TGTGCCAGTAGTATAGTATTCGGGGGCGGTACTGAAGCTTTCTTT. This gives the protein CASSIVFGGGTEAFF.

In this sample, this clone turned up a few times. This chain links TRBV4-2 with TRBJ1-1; 11 bases line up with TRBD1. The trim removed 1 base at V and 5 bases at J, leaving 3 bases unmatched. The germline V gene has CDR1 LGHNA and CDR2 YNFKEQ. The CDR3 has 15 amino acids. The CDR3 sequence is CASSQVDRGPTEAFF. The CDR3 bases are TGTGCCAGCAGCCAAGTGGACAGGGGGCCTACTGAAGCTTTCTTT.

V is TRBV19 and J is TRBJ2-7; a weak D match, TRBD1 (6 bases). The CDR3 has 14 amino acids. V was pared by 3 bases and J by 4 bases, with 13 bases between. Germline CDR1 reads LNHDA; CDR2 reads SQIVND (reference sequence). Here the CDR3 DNA reads TGTGCCAGTAGTATGGCAGGGGCGAGGTACGAGCAGTACTTC. Protein product: CASSMAGARYEQYF.

This clone has more than one count but fewer than ten. The chain couples TRBV18 to TRBJ2-5; D is unresolved. Trimming pared 3 bases from V and 5 bases from J, leaving 7 bases between. The CDR3 extends over 12 amino acids. Germline CDR1 is KGHSH and CDR2 is LQKENI. The CDR3 sequence is CASSPAGETQYF. CDR3 nucleotide sequence: TGTGCCAGCTCACCGGCTGGGGAGACCCAGTACTTC.

The chain joins TRBV19 to TRBJ2-7, with D unresolved. This CDR3 spans 14 amino acids. Germline values: CDR1 LNHDA, CDR2 SQIVND (reference sequence). The ends were cut back, 5 bases at V and 2 bases at J, with 13 bases in the middle. The CDR3 nucleotides read TGTGCCAGTAGTCCCTACCTTGCGCCCTACGAGCAGTACTTC. As protein: CASSPYLAPYEQYF.

The J gene is TRBJ2-2, the V gene TRBV28; unclear D gene. CDR3 size: 12 residues. Per the germline V gene, CDR1 is MDHEN and CDR2 is SYDVKM. V was pared by 8 bases and J by 5 bases, with 9 bases between. In DNA form, the CDR3 reads TGTGCCAGCGGGTCAACTACCGGGGAGCTGTTTTTT. Protein: CASGSTTGELFF.

This rearrangement joins TRBV7-8 to TRBJ1-5, with a tentative D call TRBD1 (6 bases). Germline CDR1 and CDR2: SGHVS and FQNEAQ. Trimming left V 1 base short and J 7 bases short, with 14 bases between. The CDR3 is 15 residues long. CDR3 sequence reads: CASSLVRGQVQPQHF. For the CDR3, the DNA is TGTGCCAGCAGCTTAGTTCGGGGACAAGTGCAGCCCCAGCATTTT.